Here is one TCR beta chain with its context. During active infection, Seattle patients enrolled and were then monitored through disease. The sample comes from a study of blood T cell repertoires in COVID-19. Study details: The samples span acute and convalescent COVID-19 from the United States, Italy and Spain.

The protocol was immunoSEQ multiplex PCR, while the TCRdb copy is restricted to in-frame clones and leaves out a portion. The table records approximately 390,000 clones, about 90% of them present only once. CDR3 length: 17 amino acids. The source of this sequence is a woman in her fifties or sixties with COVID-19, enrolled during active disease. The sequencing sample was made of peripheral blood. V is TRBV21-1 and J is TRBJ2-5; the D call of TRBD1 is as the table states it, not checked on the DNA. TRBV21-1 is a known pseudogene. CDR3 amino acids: CASSKRAQQGGQETQYF. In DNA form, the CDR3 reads TGTGCCAGCAGCAAAAGGGCCCAGCAGGGGGGCCAAGAGACCCAGTACTTC.